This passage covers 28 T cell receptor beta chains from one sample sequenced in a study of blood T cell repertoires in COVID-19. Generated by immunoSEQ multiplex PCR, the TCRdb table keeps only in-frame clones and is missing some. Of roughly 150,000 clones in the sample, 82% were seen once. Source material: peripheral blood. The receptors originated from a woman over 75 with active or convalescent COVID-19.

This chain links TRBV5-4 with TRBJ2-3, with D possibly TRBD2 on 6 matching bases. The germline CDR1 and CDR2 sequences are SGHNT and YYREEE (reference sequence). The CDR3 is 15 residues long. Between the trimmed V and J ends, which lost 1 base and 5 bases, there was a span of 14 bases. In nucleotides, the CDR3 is TGTGCCAGCAGCTTGCGTTCCGGGGGTAAAGATACGCAGTATTTT. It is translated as CASSLRSGGKDTQYF.

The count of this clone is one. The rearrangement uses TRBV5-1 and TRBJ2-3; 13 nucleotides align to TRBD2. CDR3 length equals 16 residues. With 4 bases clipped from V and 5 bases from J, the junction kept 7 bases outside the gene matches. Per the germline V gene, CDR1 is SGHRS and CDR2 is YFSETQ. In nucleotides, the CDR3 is TGCGCCAGCAGCGCGGGACTAGCGGGAATGGGAGATACGCAGTATTTT. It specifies CASSAGLAGMGDTQYF. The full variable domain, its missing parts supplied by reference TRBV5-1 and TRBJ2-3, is KAGVTQTPRYLIKTRGQQVTLSCSPISGHRSVSWYQQTPGQGLQFLFEYFSETQRNKGNFPGRFSGRQFSNSRSEMNVSTLELGDSALYLCASSAGLAGMGDTQYFGPGTRLTVL.

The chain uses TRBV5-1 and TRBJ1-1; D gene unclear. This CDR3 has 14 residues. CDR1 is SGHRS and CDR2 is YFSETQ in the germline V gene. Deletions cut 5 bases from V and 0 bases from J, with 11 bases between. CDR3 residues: CASRTGRLNTEAFF. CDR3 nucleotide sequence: TGCGCCAGCAGAACCGGGAGATTGAACACTGAAGCTTTCTTT.

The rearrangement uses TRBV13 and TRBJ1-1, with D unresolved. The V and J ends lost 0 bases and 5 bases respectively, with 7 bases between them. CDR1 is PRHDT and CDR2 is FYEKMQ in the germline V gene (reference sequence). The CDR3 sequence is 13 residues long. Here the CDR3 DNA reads TGTGCCAGCAGCTTAGGTCATAGAACTGAAGCTTTCTTT. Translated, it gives CASSLGHRTEAFF.

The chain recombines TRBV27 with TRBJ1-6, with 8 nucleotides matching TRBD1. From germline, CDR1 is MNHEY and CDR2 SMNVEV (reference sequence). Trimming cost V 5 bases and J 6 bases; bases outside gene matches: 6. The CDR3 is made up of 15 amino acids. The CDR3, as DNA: TGTGCCAGCAGTCTCGGACAGGGATTTAATTCACCCCTCCACTTT. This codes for CASSLGQGFNSPLHF.

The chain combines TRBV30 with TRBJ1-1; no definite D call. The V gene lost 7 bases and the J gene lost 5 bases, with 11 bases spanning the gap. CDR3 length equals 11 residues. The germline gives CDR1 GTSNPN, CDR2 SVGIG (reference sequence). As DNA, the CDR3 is TGTGCCTCCCAGAGGGAGACTGAAGCTTTCTTT. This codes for CASQRETEAFF.

CDR3 bases: TGTGCCAGCACCGAACGGGCTAGCTACACAGATACGCAGTATTTT. Translated: CASTERASYTDTQYF. V and J are TRBV2 and TRBJ2-3; possibly TRBD2 for D (5 bases). CDR1 is SNHLY and CDR2 is FYNNEI in the germline V gene. The length of the CDR3 is 15 residues. Trimming stripped 7 bases from V and 2 bases from J, with 16 bases between.

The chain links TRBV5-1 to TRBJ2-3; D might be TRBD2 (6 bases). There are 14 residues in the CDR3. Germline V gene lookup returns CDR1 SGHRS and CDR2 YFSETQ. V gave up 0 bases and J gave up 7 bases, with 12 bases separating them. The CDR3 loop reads CASSLAGVENTQYF. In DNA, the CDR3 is TGCGCCAGCAGCTTGGCGGGAGTAGAAAATACGCAGTATTTT.

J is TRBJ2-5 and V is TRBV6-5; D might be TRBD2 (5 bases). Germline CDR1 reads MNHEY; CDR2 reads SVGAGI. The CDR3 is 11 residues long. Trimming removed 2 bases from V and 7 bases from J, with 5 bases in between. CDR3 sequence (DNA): TGTGCCAGCAGTTACGCGGGGACCCAGTACTTC. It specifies CASSYAGTQYF.

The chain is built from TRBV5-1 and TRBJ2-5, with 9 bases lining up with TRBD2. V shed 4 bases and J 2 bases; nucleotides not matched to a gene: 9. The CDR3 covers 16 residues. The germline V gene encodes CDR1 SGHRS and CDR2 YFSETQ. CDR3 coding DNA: TGCGCCAGCAGCCACTCGACTAGCGGCCTACAAGAGACCCAGTACTTC. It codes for CASSHSTSGLQETQYF.

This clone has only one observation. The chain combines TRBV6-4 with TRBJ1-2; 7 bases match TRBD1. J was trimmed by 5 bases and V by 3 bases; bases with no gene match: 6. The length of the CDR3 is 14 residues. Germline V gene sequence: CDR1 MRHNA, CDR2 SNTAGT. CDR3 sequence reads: CASSESQGDYGYTF. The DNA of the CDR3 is TGTGCCAGCAGTGAGAGCCAGGGGGATTATGGCTACACCTTC.

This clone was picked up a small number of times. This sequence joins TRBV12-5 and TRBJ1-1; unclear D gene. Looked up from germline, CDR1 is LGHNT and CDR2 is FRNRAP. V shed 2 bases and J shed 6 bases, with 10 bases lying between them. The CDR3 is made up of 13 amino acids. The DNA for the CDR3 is TGTGCTAGTGGTTTGAGTGCGGCCTCTGAAGCTTTCTTT. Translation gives CASGLSAASEAFF.

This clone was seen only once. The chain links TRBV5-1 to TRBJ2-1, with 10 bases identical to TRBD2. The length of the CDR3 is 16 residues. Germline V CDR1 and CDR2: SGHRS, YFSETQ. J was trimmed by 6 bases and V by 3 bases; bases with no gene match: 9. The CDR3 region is CASSYSGTSVSNEQFF. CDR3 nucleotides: TGCGCCAGCAGCTACTCCGGGACTAGCGTCTCCAATGAGCAGTTCTTC.

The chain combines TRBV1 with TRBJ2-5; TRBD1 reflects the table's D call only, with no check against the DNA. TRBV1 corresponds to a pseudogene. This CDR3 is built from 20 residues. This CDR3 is CTSSQDPRAIRDSPQETQYF. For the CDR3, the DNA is TGCACCAGCAGCCAAGATCCTCGGGCTATCCGGGACAGCCCCCAAGAGACCCAGTACTTC.

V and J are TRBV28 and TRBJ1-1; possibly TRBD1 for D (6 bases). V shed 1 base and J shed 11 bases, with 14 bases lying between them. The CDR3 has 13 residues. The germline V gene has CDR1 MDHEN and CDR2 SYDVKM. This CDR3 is CASSLSQGVGAFF. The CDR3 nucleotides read TGTGCCAGCAGTTTATCACAGGGTGTTGGGGCTTTCTTT.

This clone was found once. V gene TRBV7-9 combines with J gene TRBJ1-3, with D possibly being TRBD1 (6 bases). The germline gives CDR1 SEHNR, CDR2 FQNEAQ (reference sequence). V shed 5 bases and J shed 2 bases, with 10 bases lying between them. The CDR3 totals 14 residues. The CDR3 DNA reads TGTGCCAGCAGCCTACAGGGAACTGGAAACACCATATATTTT. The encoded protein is CASSLQGTGNTIYF.

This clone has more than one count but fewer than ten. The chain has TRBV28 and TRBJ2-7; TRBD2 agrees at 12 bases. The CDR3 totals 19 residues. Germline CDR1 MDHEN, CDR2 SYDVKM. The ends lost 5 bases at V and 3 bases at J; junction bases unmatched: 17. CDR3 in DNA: TGTGCCAGCAGTGTACACCTTTCTTCACTAGCGGGAGGTCTCTACGAGCAGTACTTC. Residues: CASSVHLSSLAGGLYEQYF.

As DNA, the CDR3 is TGCGCCAGCAGCATCCTCGGACAGGCGAACACTGAAGCTTTCTTT. Translation gives CASSILGQANTEAFF. This chain links TRBV5-1 with TRBJ1-1, with TRBD1 matching 7 bases. The V gene's germline CDR1 is SGHRS and CDR2 YFSETQ. CDR3 size: 15 residues. The V gene end was trimmed by 4 bases and the J gene end by 1 base; junction bases not matched to a gene: 7.

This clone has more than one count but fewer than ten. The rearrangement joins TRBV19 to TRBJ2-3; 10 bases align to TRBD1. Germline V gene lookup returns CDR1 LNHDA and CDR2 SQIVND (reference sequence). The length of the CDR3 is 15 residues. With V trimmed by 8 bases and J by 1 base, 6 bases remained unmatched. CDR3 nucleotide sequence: TGTGCCAGTCGACAGGGGGCTGGTGGCACAGATACGCAGTATTTT. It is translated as CASRQGAGGTDTQYF.

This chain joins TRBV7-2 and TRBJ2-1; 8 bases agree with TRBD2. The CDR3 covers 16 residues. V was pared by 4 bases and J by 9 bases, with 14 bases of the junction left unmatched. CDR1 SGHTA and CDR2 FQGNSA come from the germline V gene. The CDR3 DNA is TGTGCCAGCAGCTATCCACTAGCGGCTTATGGGGGTGAGCAGTTCTTC. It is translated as CASSYPLAAYGGEQFF.

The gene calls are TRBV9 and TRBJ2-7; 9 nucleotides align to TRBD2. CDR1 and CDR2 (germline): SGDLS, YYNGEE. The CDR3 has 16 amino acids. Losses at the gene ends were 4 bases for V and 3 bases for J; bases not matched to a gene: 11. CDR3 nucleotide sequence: TGTGCCAGCAGCCGAGACAGCGGGAGGACTTTCTACGAGCAGTACTTC. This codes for CASSRDSGRTFYEQYF.

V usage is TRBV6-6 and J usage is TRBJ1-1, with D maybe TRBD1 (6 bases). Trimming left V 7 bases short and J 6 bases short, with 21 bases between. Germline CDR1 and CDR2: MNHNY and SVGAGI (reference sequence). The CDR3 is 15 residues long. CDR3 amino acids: CASTLPAGEGPEAFF. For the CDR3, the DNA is TGTGCCAGCACCCTACCCGCAGGGGAGGGGCCTGAAGCTTTCTTT.

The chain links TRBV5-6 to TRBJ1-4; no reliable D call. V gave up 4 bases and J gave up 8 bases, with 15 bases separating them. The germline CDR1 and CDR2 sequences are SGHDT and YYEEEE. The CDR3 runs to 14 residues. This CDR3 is CASSRVSGQEKLFF. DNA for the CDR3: TGTGCCAGCAGCCGGGTTTCGGGTCAAGAAAAACTGTTTTTT.

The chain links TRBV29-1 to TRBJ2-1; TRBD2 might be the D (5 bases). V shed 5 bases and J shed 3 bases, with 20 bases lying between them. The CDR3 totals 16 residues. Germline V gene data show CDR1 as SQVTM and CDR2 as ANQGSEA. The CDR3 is CSVLRSEGGSYNEQFF. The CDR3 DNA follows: TGCAGCGTTCTCCGGAGCGAGGGTGGGAGCTACAATGAGCAGTTCTTC.

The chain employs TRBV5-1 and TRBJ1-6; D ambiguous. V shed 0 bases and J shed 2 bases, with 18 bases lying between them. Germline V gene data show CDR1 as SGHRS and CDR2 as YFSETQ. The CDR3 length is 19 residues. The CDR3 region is CASSLAGFERTTYNSPLHF. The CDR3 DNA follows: TGCGCCAGCAGCTTGGCCGGTTTTGAAAGGACTACCTATAATTCACCCCTCCACTTT. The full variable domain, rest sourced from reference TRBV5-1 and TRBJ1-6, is KAGVTQTPRYLIKTRGQQVTLSCSPISGHRSVSWYQQTPGQGLQFLFEYFSETQRNKGNFPGRFSGRQFSNSRSEMNVSTLELGDSALYLCASSLAGFERTTYNSPLHFGNGTRLTVT.

CDR3 in amino acids: CASNGGGGRSDTQYF. In nucleotides, the CDR3 is TGTGCCAGCAACGGTGGTGGGGGGAGATCAGATACGCAGTATTTT. The genes are TRBV2 and TRBJ2-3, with a weak D call TRBD2 (6 bases). The CDR3 has 15 residues. The V gene lost 7 bases and the J gene lost 4 bases, with 18 bases spanning the gap. CDR1 is SNHLY, CDR2 FYNNEI, per germline.

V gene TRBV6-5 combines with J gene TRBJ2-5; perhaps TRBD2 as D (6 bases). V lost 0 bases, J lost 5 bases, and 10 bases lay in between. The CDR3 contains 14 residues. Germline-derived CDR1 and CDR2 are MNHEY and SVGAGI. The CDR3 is CASSYSGGMETQYF. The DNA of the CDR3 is TGTGCCAGCAGTTACTCTGGGGGGATGGAGACCCAGTACTTC.

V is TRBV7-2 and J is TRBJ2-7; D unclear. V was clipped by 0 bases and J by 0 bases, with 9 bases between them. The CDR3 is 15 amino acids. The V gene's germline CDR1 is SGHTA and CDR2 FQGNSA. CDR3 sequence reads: CASSLAVAVSYEQYF. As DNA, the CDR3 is TGTGCCAGCAGCTTAGCCGTGGCCGTCTCCTACGAGCAGTACTTC.